The 18 T cell receptor beta chains below all came from one sample that was sequenced in a study of CD8 T cells in ankylosing spondylitis. One entry per CDR3 protein results from TCRdb running MiXCR on the 5' RACE reads. The repertoire holds around 150,000 distinct CDR3 sequences, 40% to 50% seen once, with roughly 15% in the top ten. Sequencing input: synovial fluid, either unsorted or a sorted T cell fraction (not recorded which). Receptors were obtained from a male donor with ankylosing spondylitis.

This clonotype was seen just once. The genes are TRBV25-1 and TRBJ1-2, with a possible D match to TRBD1 (5 bases). This CDR3 region has 15 residues. Germline V gene data show CDR1 as MGHDK and CDR2 as SYGVNS. The V and J ends lost 0 bases and 9 bases respectively, with 17 bases between them. The CDR3 is CASSEYGDLSGSYTF. In nucleotides, the CDR3 is TGTGCCAGCAGTGAATATGGTGACCTCTCAGGGAGCTACACCTTC.

The chain recombines TRBV20-1 with TRBJ2-5; D unclear. With 0 bases removed from V and 1 base from J, the gap between germline ends came to 24 bases. Germline loops: CDR1 DFQATT, CDR2 SNEGSKA (reference sequence). The CDR3 is 19 residues long. This CDR3 reads CSARDLWHLPWGSQETQYF. CDR3 nucleotides: TGCAGTGCTAGAGATCTGTGGCACCTACCATGGGGATCCCAAGAGACCCAGTACTTC.

The rearrangement links TRBV21-1 to TRBJ2-7. TRBV21-1 is an annotated pseudogene. There are 14 residues in the CDR3. CDR3 protein: CASSKAGQFYEQYF. CDR3 in DNA: TGTGCCAGCAGCAAAGCGGGCCAGTTCTACGAGCAGTACTTC.

This chain joins TRBV3-1 and TRBJ2-1; D is perhaps TRBD2 (5 bases). Germline lookup yields CDR1 LGHDT and CDR2 YNNKEL (reference sequence). This CDR3 is built from 16 residues. Trimming took 4 bases from V and 0 from J, leaving 13 bases between them. The CDR3 DNA follows: TGTGCCAGCAGCCCCCCTTTGAGCGGCTCCTACAATGAGCAGTTCTTC. Encoded protein: CASSPPLSGSYNEQFF.

The genes are TRBV7-2 and TRBJ2-4; possibly TRBD1 for D (5 bases). The CDR3 has 15 amino acids. V was shortened by 5 bases and J by 1 base, with 12 bases between the two germline ends. Looked up from germline, CDR1 is SGHTA and CDR2 is FQGNSA. The CDR3 region is CASSQTSGAKNIQYF. The CDR3 DNA reads TGTGCCAGCAGCCAAACCTCAGGGGCCAAAAACATTCAGTACTTC.

This chain joins TRBV2 and TRBJ1-6; D is possibly TRBD1 (5 bases). Germline assignment: CDR1 SNHLY and CDR2 FYNNEI. This CDR3 is 15 amino acids long. The V and J ends lost 2 bases and 9 bases respectively, with 14 bases between them. The CDR3 coding sequence is TGTGCCAGCAGTGAAACCCCCGGGGGTGGTTCACCCCTCCACTTT. Translating gives CASSETPGGGSPLHF.

At least ten counts were recorded for this clonotype. The CDR3, as DNA: TGTGCCAGCAGTAGTCCCTATAGCGGGAGCAACACAGATACGCAGTATTTT. This codes for CASSSPYSGSNTDTQYF. This chain uses TRBV12-3 or TRBV12-4 with TRBJ2-3; 9 bases line up with TRBD2. The CDR3 covers 17 residues. Trimming took 5 bases from V and 2 from J; bases not matched to a gene: 11.

The chain links TRBV20-1 to TRBJ2-7; a possible D gene is TRBD1 (5 bases). V lost 3 bases and J 4 bases, leaving 22 bases between the germline ends. This CDR3 is 16 amino acids long. CDR1 and CDR2 from the germline V gene are DFQATT and SNEGSKA (reference sequence). In DNA, the CDR3 is TGCAGTGCTAGCTCCGATTTACCGGACATCTCTTACGAGCAGTACTTC. Amino acids: CSASSDLPDISYEQYF.

The DNA of the CDR3 is TGCAGTGCTAGAGACCCGCCCCCCCCTTACAATGAGCAGTTCTTC. Translating gives CSARDPPPPYNEQFF. The chain has TRBV20-1 and TRBJ2-1; D gene ambiguous. Germline values: CDR1 DFQATT, CDR2 SNEGSKA (reference sequence). CDR3 length: 15 amino acids. V was cut by 0 bases and J by 4 bases, with 13 bases left in between.

This clonotype has only one observation. The CDR3 coding sequence is TGTGCCACCACGTTGCGTAATGAGCAGTTCTTC. Encoded protein: CATTLRNEQFF. The J gene is TRBJ2-1, the V gene TRBV24-1; D unclear. Trimming shortened V by 8 bases and J by 7 bases, and 8 bases separated the two germline ends. This CDR3 comprises 11 residues. Germline V lookup: CDR1 KGHDR, CDR2 SFDVKD.

The V gene is TRBV29-1, the J gene TRBJ2-3, with 10 nucleotides matching TRBD1. From germline, CDR1 is SQVTM and CDR2 ANQGSEA. This CDR3 is built from 15 residues. Trimming removed 6 bases from V and 2 bases from J; junction bases left unmatched: 8. The CDR3 protein is CSVEGTGEHTDTQYF. The CDR3 DNA is TGCAGCGTAGAGGGGACAGGGGAGCACACAGATACGCAGTATTTT.

This chain joins TRBV7-2 and TRBJ2-7; 11 nucleotides line up with TRBD2. Trimming took 5 bases from V and 2 from J; bases not matched to a gene: 5. Germline values: CDR1 SGHTA, CDR2 FQGNSA. The CDR3 covers 15 residues. The CDR3 sequence: CASSPGLAVTYEQYF. CDR3 DNA sequence: TGTGCCAGCAGCCCGGGACTAGCGGTTACCTACGAGCAGTACTTC.

This chain uses TRBV6-5 with TRBJ2-1; 7 bases align to TRBD2. This CDR3 is 17 amino acids long. Trimming removed 1 base from V and 6 bases from J; junction bases left unmatched: 12. The germline V gene encodes CDR1 MNHEY and CDR2 SVGAGI. CDR3 in DNA: TGTGCCAGCAGTTACTATTGGGGGAGGGTGCGGGTCAATGAGCAGTTCTTC. It encodes CASSYYWGRVRVNEQFF.

The V and J genes are TRBV7-9 and TRBJ1-1, with unresolved D. Germline lookup yields CDR1 SEHNR and CDR2 FQNEAQ (reference sequence). V was trimmed by 5 bases and J by 10 bases, leaving 20 bases between them. This CDR3 comprises 14 residues. CDR3 nucleotides: TGTGCCAGCAGCCCCCTTATGGTACTGGGTGGAGCTTTCTTT. Residues: CASSPLMVLGGAFF.

The CDR3 is CAWRGRAGGPLDEQFF. In DNA, the CDR3 is TGTGCCTGGAGGGGGCGAGCGGGGGGGCCCCTTGATGAGCAGTTCTTC. This chain joins TRBV30 and TRBJ2-1, with 10 bases lining up with TRBD2. This CDR3 contains 16 residues. Germline CDR1 and CDR2: GTSNPN and SVGIG (reference sequence). J lost 8 bases, V lost 3 bases, and 13 bases had no gene match.

This clonotype has more than one count but fewer than ten. The chain uses TRBV6-2 or TRBV6-3 and TRBJ2-7; D not resolved. This CDR3 comprises 13 residues. V lost 6 bases and J 8 bases, leaving 17 bases between the germline ends. Germline V gene lookup returns CDR1 MNHEY and CDR2 SVGEGT. The CDR3 DNA sequence: TGTGCCAGCAGGGCGGACCCCCAACTGCAGCAGTACTTC. Protein: CASRADPQLQQYF.

The chain has TRBV6-5 and TRBJ2-1, with 7 bases lining up with TRBD1. The CDR3 covers 16 residues. The V gene end was trimmed by 0 bases and the J gene end by 4 bases; junction bases not matched to a gene: 6. Germline CDR1 MNHEY, CDR2 SVGAGI. The CDR3 DNA is TGTGCCAGCAGTTACTCGACGGACAGGACATACAATGAGCAGTTCTTC. Protein sequence: CASSYSTDRTYNEQFF.

This clonotype was seen at least ten times. The chain has TRBV7-9 and TRBJ2-7; 7 positions agree with TRBD1. Germline V gives CDR1 SEHNR, CDR2 FQNEAQ (reference sequence). The V segment lost 7 bases and the J segment 3 bases; nucleotides outside the gene matches: 6. The CDR3 runs to 13 residues. In nucleotides, the CDR3 is TGTGCCAGCACTCGGGACAGTTTCTACGAGCAGTACTTC. Encoded protein: CASTRDSFYEQYF.